This T cell receptor (beta chain) was obtained from a study of tumor-infiltrating lymphocytes in primary liver carcinoma (dated by TCRdb to 2016 to 2017). Regarding the complete study: Of the five patients (three men and two women, aged 30 to 69 years), four had hepatocellular carcinoma and one had combined HCC and intrahepatic cholangiocarcinoma. Repertoires from technical replicates were highly reproducible, with mean shared-clone rates about 0.91 and correlation coefficients above 0.95. TCRbeta repertoire sequencing covered 35 specimens from 5 patients: 25 tumor regions, 5 adjacent noncancerous liver tissues and 5 peripheral blood samples. TCRbeta repertoire sequencing, expression microarrays and whole-exome sequencing were combined in the study across five regions of each liver tumor, with adjacent normal tissue and blood also included. The five patients had tumors of stage T1-T3 N0M0, with maximum diameters ranging from roughly 4.2 to 11 cm. Samples yielded roughly 3.5 to 7.13 million productive TCRbeta reads; read depth did not differ significantly between tissue types. To link TCRbeta repertoire diversity with the local molecular phenotype, the approximately 27 tumor region samples were profiled using Agilent mRNA microarrays.

Starting from 500 to 650 ng total RNA, TCRbeta-specific cDNA was produced by reverse transcription with a constant-region primer and ProtoScript II reverse transcriptase. TCRbeta libraries were built with three nested multiplex PCR rounds, a slightly modified ARM-PCR procedure. Each of the first two PCR rounds ran for nine to ten cycles and used multiplex TRBV1-TRBV30 forward primers together with a Cbeta reverse primer. Sample barcodes and Illumina adapters were added in a final 25-cycle PCR with Deep VentR polymerase. Amplicons of 200-500 bp were gel-purified with a QIAquick gel extraction kit before sequencing. An Illumina HiSeq 2500 was used to sequence the TCRbeta amplicons, generating 250-bp paired-end reads. Concerning the study's data processing: To recover full CDR3 sequences, reads were quality-trimmed using Trimmomatic v0.33 and paired reads were then merged using FLASH v1.2.11. V, D and J germline segments were assigned to the rearranged TCRbeta sequences using MiGEC v1.2.1b. Clonotype statistics, along with Shannon-Wiener diversity indices, were calculated using VDJtools v1.0.0. Except for diversity analysis, only the 250 most abundant clonotypes of each sample were used in subsequent analyses to reduce sampling bias. TCRdb redid the processing of the public reads, applying fastp at Q25 and MiXCR, and retained in-frame beta chains. Entries that share a CDR3 protein sequence are merged under the most common genes and DNA. The V and J calls, along with clone size, are taken from TCRdb and not from the paper's own processing. This sample has approximately 120,000 distinct CDR3 sequences in its table, and 64% of those were observed once. Together, the top ten hold 8% to 9% of the sample.

Trimming costs V 4 bases and J 0 bases, and their ends lie 7 bases apart. From the cysteine up to the phenylalanine, the CDR3 has a length of 14 residues. Here the CDR3 DNA is all that survives: 42 bases in frame from base 1. CDR1 is given as SGHVS and CDR2 as FQNEAQ, both from the germline V gene. Without any cell sorting, total RNA and DNA were co-extracted from roughly 21-30 mg of bulk tissue using the AllPrep DNA/RNA mini kit. Four or five patients with histopathologically diagnosed primary liver carcinoma underwent surgical resection in China between November 2015 and 2016. At the time of sampling, the patients had chronic HBV infection and had not received any treatment. Five spatially separated regions were sampled per tumor: superior, inferior, left-lateral and right-lateral poles, plus the tumor centre. More than 85% viable tumor cells were found by histology in every tumor sample. Fresh tumor and adjacent tissue pieces were bisected, with one half stored in RNAlater at -80 degrees C and the other half sent for histology.

This clonotype was seen repeatedly, ten times or more. The antigen it recognizes is unknown. The sample holds no much larger clone one base away, and base qualities are not on file. The paper as a whole reports these results and caveats: The top 250 clones made up a significantly larger repertoire fraction in tumors than in blood (p = 0.039). Since the samples were bulk and unsorted, there was no way to compare CD4+ and CD8+ T cell repertoires. Only 4 or 5 patients were included in the study, and the authors note that the findings should be validated in a larger study. Because sequencing covered only the TCR beta chain and unpaired alpha chains were not captured, true repertoire diversity is likely underestimated. Only roughly 7.5-24% of top clones appeared in all five regions of a tumor, which suggests that tumor-infiltrating T cells are spatially heterogeneous. Repertoire overlap was found to be higher between tumor regions (mean roughly 35%) than between tumor-adjacent (about 17%) or tumor-blood (around 14%) pairs, consistent with antigen-driven expansion.

This sequence was found in an older woman with primary liver carcinoma and hepatitis B virus infection. Sequencing input: liver tumor tissue from sampling region 3. The cell subset or site label here, explained by the study, means: tumor region T3, left-lateral pole. The chain is made from TRBV7-8 and TRBJ1-3; the D gene cannot be resolved reliably. The nucleotide sequence is TGTGCCAGCAGCTCTCCAGTCTCTGGAAACACCATATATTTT. The translation is CASSSPVSGNTIYF. This CDR3, with the reference TRBV7-8 and TRBJ1-3 proteins standing in past its ends, gives the full variable domain GAGVSQSPRYKVAKRGQDVALRCDPISGHVSLFWYQQALGQGPEFLTYFQNEAQLDKSGLPSDRFFAERPEGSVSTLKIQRTQQEDSAVYLCASSSPVSGNTIYFGEGSWLTVV.